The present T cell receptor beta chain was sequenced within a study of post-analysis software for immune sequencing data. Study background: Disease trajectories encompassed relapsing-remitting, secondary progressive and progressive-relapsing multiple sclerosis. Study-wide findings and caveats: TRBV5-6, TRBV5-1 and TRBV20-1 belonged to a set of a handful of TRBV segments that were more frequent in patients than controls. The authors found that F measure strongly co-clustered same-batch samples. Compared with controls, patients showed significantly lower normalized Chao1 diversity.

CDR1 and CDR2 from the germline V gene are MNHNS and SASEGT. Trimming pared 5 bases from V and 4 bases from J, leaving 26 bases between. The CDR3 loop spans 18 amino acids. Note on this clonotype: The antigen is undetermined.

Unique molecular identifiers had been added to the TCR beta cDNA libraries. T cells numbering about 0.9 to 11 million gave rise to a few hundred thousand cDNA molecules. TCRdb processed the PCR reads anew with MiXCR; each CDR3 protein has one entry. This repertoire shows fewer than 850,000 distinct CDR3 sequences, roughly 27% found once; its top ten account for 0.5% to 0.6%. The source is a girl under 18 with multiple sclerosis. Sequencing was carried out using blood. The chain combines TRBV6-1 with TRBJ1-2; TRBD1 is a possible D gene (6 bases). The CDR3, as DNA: TGTGCCAGCAGTAGTACCCCAGGCGGGGGCAATAGTGTCTATGGCTACACCTTC. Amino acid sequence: CASSSTPGGGNSVYGYTF.